These 28 T cell receptor beta chains were all obtained from the same sample, sequenced in a study of cytomegalovirus exposure and HLA in healthy donors. The PCR made use of 60 Vbeta and 13 Jbeta primers. Produced via immunoSEQ multiplex PCR; TCRdb's table is partial and in-frame only. Here the sample spans around 150,000 clones, about 83% being singletons. The sample comprised PBMCs. These receptors all stem from a woman in her 30s in good health and CMV-seronegative.

The CDR3 region is CASSWEFPNEKLFF. DNA of the CDR3: TGTGCCAGCAGCTGGGAGTTTCCTAATGAAAAACTGTTTTTT. V gene TRBV11-2 combines with J gene TRBJ1-4, with D unresolved. The CDR3 consists of 14 residues. From germline, CDR1 is SGHAT and CDR2 FQNNGV. V was shortened by 4 bases and J by 3 bases, with 9 bases between the two germline ends.

The CDR3 protein is CASSSGHSIMNTEAFF. CDR3 DNA sequence: TGTGCCAGCAGTTCTGGACACAGTATAATGAACACTGAAGCTTTCTTT. This rearrangement joins TRBV6-5 to TRBJ1-1; tentative D call: TRBD1 (5 bases). V lost 4 bases to trimming and J lost 0 bases, with 15 bases between them. This CDR3 contains 16 residues. Per the germline V gene, CDR1 is MNHEY and CDR2 is SVGAGI.

The chain uses TRBV9 and TRBJ2-2; 16 nucleotides line up with TRBD2. Germline CDR1 and CDR2: SGDLS and YYNGEE. Trimming removed 4 bases from V and 2 bases from J; junction bases left unmatched: 5. This CDR3 has 18 amino acids. The CDR3 is CASSLGLAGGINTGELFF. DNA of the CDR3: TGTGCCAGCAGCCTGGGACTAGCGGGGGGGATTAACACCGGGGAGCTGTTTTTT.

The gene calls are TRBV28 and TRBJ2-3, with a weak D call TRBD1 (6 bases). V was clipped by 7 bases and J by 3 bases, with 26 bases between them. The CDR3 loop spans 18 amino acids. Germline CDR1 MDHEN, CDR2 SYDVKM. For the CDR3, the DNA is TGTGCCAGCACCCGGGATACTTTGGGGGCTAGGCCAACAGATACGCAGTATTTT. Its protein product is CASTRDTLGARPTDTQYF.

This sequence joins TRBV15 and TRBJ1-2; 7 nucleotides match TRBD1. CDR1 is LNHNV, CDR2 YYDKDF, per germline (reference sequence). CDR3 length: 14 residues. V lost 5 bases and J lost 7; bases outside the gene matches: 10. The CDR3 is CATSQRTGGGGYTF. The CDR3 nucleotides are TGTGCCACCAGCCAAAGGACAGGAGGCGGTGGCTACACCTTC.

The chain couples TRBV10-3 to TRBJ2-2; 10 bases are a match to TRBD2. The trim removed 6 bases at V and 3 bases at J, leaving 7 bases unmatched. The CDR3 loop spans 16 amino acids. Germline V gives CDR1 ENHRY, CDR2 SYGVKD. CDR3 bases: TGTGCCATCAGCCAAACTAGCGGGACGTACACCGGGGAGCTGTTTTTT. Amino acid sequence: CAISQTSGTYTGELFF.

J is TRBJ1-2 and V is TRBV15, with 8 bases that match TRBD1. CDR1 is LNHNV and CDR2 is YYDKDF in the germline V gene (reference sequence). V lost 5 bases and J lost 7; bases outside the gene matches: 6. The length of the CDR3 is 13 residues. The CDR3 spells CATSVNGQGGYTF. The DNA of the CDR3 is TGTGCCACCAGCGTGAACGGACAGGGTGGCTACACCTTC.

V is TRBV5-1 and J is TRBJ1-2; the D is unclear. This CDR3 has 16 amino acids. The V gene's germline CDR1 is SGHRS and CDR2 YFSETQ. Between the trimmed V and J ends, which lost 6 bases and 4 bases, there was a span of 22 bases. CDR3 DNA: TGCGCCAGCACCCTCTCAGGAAACTCGAAAGGCTATGGCTACACCTTC. Translation: CASTLSGNSKGYGYTF.

The gene calls are TRBV6-5 and TRBJ1-2; D not certain. V was clipped by 0 bases and J by 4 bases, with 9 bases between them. CDR3 length: 14 residues. Germline V lookup: CDR1 MNHEY, CDR2 SVGAGI. The CDR3 spells CASSYSGDPYGYTF. CDR3 nucleotides: TGTGCCAGCAGTTACTCGGGAGATCCCTATGGCTACACCTTC.

The genes are TRBV19 and TRBJ2-7, with 7 bases that match TRBD2. Germline CDR1 LNHDA, CDR2 SQIVND (reference sequence). This CDR3 has 14 residues. V shed 5 bases, J shed 0 bases, and the junction held 4 bases outside the gene matches. The CDR3, as DNA: TGTGCCAGTAGTGCGTCTAGCGGCTCCTACGAGCAGTACTTC. Translation gives CASSASSGSYEQYF.

The chain has TRBV4-1 and TRBJ2-1; possible D gene TRBD2, 5 bases. Germline V gene sequence: CDR1 MGHRA, CDR2 YSYEKL. This CDR3 is built from 17 residues. Trimming stripped 0 bases from V and 0 bases from J, with 12 bases between. The CDR3 region has the DNA TGCGCCAGCAGCCAAGAAGGCCTAGCCCGCTCCTACAATGAGCAGTTCTTC. As protein: CASSQEGLARSYNEQFF.

CDR3 nucleotides: TGTGCCAGCAGTTTATTAAGGAGCTCCTACAATGAGCAGTTCTTC. As protein: CASSLLRSSYNEQFF. The gene calls are TRBV28 and TRBJ2-1; D not resolved. The CDR3 consists of 15 residues. V was shortened by 1 base and J by 0 bases, with 7 bases between the two germline ends. The germline V gene encodes CDR1 MDHEN and CDR2 SYDVKM.

This clone appeared a few times. The genes are TRBV5-5 and TRBJ2-1; a possible D gene is TRBD2 (5 bases). The germline V gene encodes CDR1 SGHKS and CDR2 YYEKEE (reference sequence). The CDR3 has 14 residues. Trimming removed 0 bases at V and 9 bases at J, with 13 bases between. The DNA of the CDR3 is TGTGCCAGCAGCTTGGGGTCCAACGGAGGTGAGCAGTTCTTC. It codes for CASSLGSNGGEQFF.

This sequence joins TRBV11-2 and TRBJ2-4; 8 nucleotides line up with TRBD2. The CDR3 is made up of 12 amino acids. The germline gives CDR1 SGHAT, CDR2 FQNNGV. The V and J ends lost 1 base and 13 bases, in that order; junction bases with no gene match: 3. The CDR3 sequence is CASSLGTSLQYF. The CDR3 DNA follows: TGTGCCAGCAGCTTAGGGACTAGCCTCCAGTACTTC.

The genes are TRBV19 and TRBJ1-1, with 10 bases that match TRBD1. Per germline, CDR1 LNHDA and CDR2 SQIVND (reference sequence). The CDR3 spans 15 residues. V was pared by 9 bases and J by 5 bases, with 12 bases of the junction left unmatched. Here the CDR3 reads CASDSGTGVGTEAFF. Written as DNA, the CDR3 is TGTGCCAGCGACTCCGGGACAGGGGTTGGTACTGAAGCTTTCTTT. Complete variable domain (other parts from reference TRBV19 and TRBJ1-1): DGGITQSPKYLFRKEGQNVTLSCEQNLNHDAMYWYRQDPGQGLRLIYYSQIVNDFQKGDIAEGYSVSREKKESFPLTVTSAQKNPTAFYLCASDSGTGVGTEAFFGQGTRLTVV.

The chain has TRBV4-2 and TRBJ2-7, with TRBD1 matching 7 bases. The CDR3 has 14 residues. V was pared by 0 bases and J by 5 bases, with 4 bases of the junction left unmatched. The germline V gene encodes CDR1 LGHNA and CDR2 YNFKEQ. The CDR3 reads CASSQDRGYNEQYF. The CDR3 coding sequence is TGTGCCAGCAGCCAAGACAGGGGGTATAACGAGCAGTACTTC.

On this clone itself: Other DNA variants within this sample encode the same CDR3. The chain has TRBV7-3 and TRBJ2-7, with D possibly matching TRBD1 (5 bases). The CDR3 length is 13 residues. V dropped 3 bases and J dropped 3 bases, with 9 bases sitting between them. Germline CDR1 reads SGHTA; CDR2 reads FQGTGA. DNA of the CDR3: TGTGCCAGCAGCTTCGGCAGGGACTACGAGCAGTACTTC. Its protein is CASSFGRDYEQYF.

The rearrangement links TRBV4-1 to TRBJ2-7, with TRBD1 matching over 8 bases. Germline values: CDR1 MGHRA, CDR2 YSYEKL. V lost 3 bases and J lost 0; bases outside the gene matches: 10. This CDR3 has 17 residues. The CDR3 reads CASSQPRDRRSSYEQYF. The CDR3 DNA reads as TGCGCCAGCAGCCAGCCCCGGGACAGGCGAAGCTCCTACGAGCAGTACTTC.

V usage is TRBV28 and J usage is TRBJ2-7; the D gene is possibly TRBD2 (5 bases). The germline V gene has CDR1 MDHEN and CDR2 SYDVKM. The CDR3 loop spans 13 amino acids. The V and J ends lost 2 bases and 5 bases respectively, with 10 bases between them. For the CDR3, the DNA is TGTGCCAGCAGTTTAAAGCCGGGGAACGAGCAGTACTTC. It translates to CASSLKPGNEQYF. The variable domain in full, with the rest retrieved from reference TRBV28 and TRBJ2-7, is DVKVTQSSRYLVKRTGEKVFLECVQDMDHENMFWYRQDPGLGLRLIYFSYDVKMKEKGDIPEGYSVSREKKERFSLILESASTNQTSMYLCASSLKPGNEQYFGPGTRLTVT.

The rearrangement links TRBV7-2 to TRBJ2-7; the match to TRBD1 covers 8 bases. The CDR3 spans 15 residues. Germline lookup yields CDR1 SGHTA and CDR2 FQGNSA. V dropped 5 bases and J dropped 3; count of bases not matched to a gene: 9. The CDR3 spells CASSPHRTGSYEQYF. CDR3 coding DNA: TGTGCCAGCAGCCCCCACAGGACAGGGAGCTACGAGCAGTACTTC.

This clone was observed a single time. The chain has TRBV30 and TRBJ1-2, with TRBD1 matching 8 bases. After removal of 4 bases from V and 6 bases from J, the junction contained 10 bases not matched to a gene. The germline V gene has CDR1 GTSNPN and CDR2 SVGIG (reference sequence). There are 14 residues in the CDR3. CDR3 DNA sequence: TGTGCCTGGAACCAAGGACAGGGAGGGCATGGCTACACCTTC. Its protein is CAWNQGQGGHGYTF.

This clone has just one count. The rearrangement uses TRBV1 and TRBJ1-3; the table's D call, TRBD1, has no DNA check behind it. TRBV1 is noted as a pseudogene. This CDR3 is 17 amino acids long. The CDR3 here is CTSSQPTGESSGNTIYF. The CDR3 bases are TGCACCAGCAGCCAACCGACAGGGGAGAGCTCTGGAAACACCATATATTTT.

V is TRBV27 and J is TRBJ2-7, with D possibly being TRBD1 (6 bases). Trimming cost V 5 bases and J 3 bases, with 14 bases left between them. Germline-derived CDR1 and CDR2 are MNHEY and SMNVEV (reference sequence). There are 14 residues in the CDR3. CDR3 in amino acids: CASSPRTADYEQYF. The DNA for the CDR3 is TGTGCCAGCAGTCCCCGGACAGCTGACTACGAGCAGTACTTC.

The chain uses TRBV4-3 and TRBJ1-2; tentatively, D is TRBD1 (5 bases). V was clipped by 4 bases and J by 6 bases, with 18 bases between them. This CDR3 has 15 residues. Per germline, CDR1 LGHNA and CDR2 YSLEER. CDR3 loop: CASSPLGGAGNGYTF. The CDR3 DNA sequence: TGCGCCAGCAGCCCATTGGGTGGGGCAGGGAATGGCTACACCTTC.

The chain couples TRBV19 to TRBJ2-1, with unresolved D. Trimming cost V 6 bases and J 2 bases, with 11 bases left between them. The germline gives CDR1 LNHDA, CDR2 SQIVND (reference sequence). The CDR3 sequence is 14 residues long. This CDR3 reads CASSAGSAYNEQFF. DNA for the CDR3: TGTGCCAGTAGCGCAGGTTCAGCCTACAATGAGCAGTTCTTC. Supplemented by reference TRBV19 and TRBJ2-1, the full variable domain reads DGGITQSPKYLFRKEGQNVTLSCEQNLNHDAMYWYRQDPGQGLRLIYYSQIVNDFQKGDIAEGYSVSREKKESFPLTVTSAQKNPTAFYLCASSAGSAYNEQFFGPGTRLTVL.

This chain's CDR3 is CASSANQGGNTIYF. As DNA, the CDR3 is TGTGCCAGCAGTGCCAATCAGGGCGGAAACACCATATATTTT. The V call is TRBV28, the J call TRBJ1-3; tentatively, D is TRBD1 (5 bases). The length of the CDR3 is 14 residues. The V end was cut by 5 bases, the J end by 4 bases, with 12 bases between. CDR1 is MDHEN, CDR2 SYDVKM, per germline.

CDR3 in amino acids: CASSLGGSFTDTQYF. The CDR3 coding sequence is TGTGCCAGCAGCTTAGGCGGGAGTTTCACAGATACGCAGTATTTT. V gene TRBV7-3 combines with J gene TRBJ2-3; 7 bases agree with TRBD2. Germline V gene lookup returns CDR1 SGHTA and CDR2 FQGTGA. V trimming: 2 bases; J trimming: 2 bases; junction bases outside the gene matches: 4. The CDR3 spans 15 residues.

The chain has TRBV5-1 and TRBJ2-1; 7 bases match TRBD2. CDR1 is SGHRS, CDR2 YFSETQ, per germline. V trimming: 0 bases; J trimming: 5 bases; junction bases outside the gene matches: 8. The CDR3 has 16 amino acids. The CDR3 region is CASSLGEGTKDNEQFF. CDR3 DNA sequence: TGCGCCAGCAGCTTGGGGGAGGGAACGAAGGACAATGAGCAGTTCTTC.